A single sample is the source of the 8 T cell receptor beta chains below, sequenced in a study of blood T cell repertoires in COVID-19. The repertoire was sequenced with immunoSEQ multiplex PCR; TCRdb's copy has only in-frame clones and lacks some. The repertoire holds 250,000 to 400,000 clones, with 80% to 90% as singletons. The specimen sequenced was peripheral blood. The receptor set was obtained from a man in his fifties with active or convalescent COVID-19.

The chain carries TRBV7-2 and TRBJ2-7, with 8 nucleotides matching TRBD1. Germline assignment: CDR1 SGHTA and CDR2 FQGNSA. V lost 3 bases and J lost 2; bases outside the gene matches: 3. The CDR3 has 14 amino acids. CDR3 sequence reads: CASSFGQGPYEQYF. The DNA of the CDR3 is TGTGCCAGCAGCTTTGGACAGGGTCCCTACGAGCAGTACTTC.

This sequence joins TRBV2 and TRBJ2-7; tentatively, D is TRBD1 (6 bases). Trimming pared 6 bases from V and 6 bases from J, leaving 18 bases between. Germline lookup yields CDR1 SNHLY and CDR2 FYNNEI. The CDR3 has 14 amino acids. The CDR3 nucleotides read TGTGCCAGCAGCGCACGCTCCGGGACATCCGAGCAGTACTTC. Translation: CASSARSGTSEQYF.

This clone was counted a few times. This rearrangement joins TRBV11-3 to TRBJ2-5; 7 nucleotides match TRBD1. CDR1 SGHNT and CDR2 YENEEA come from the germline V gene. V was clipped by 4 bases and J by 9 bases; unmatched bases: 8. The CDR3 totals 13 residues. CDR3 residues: CASSSDRTGAQYF. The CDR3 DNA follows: TGTGCCAGCAGCTCGGACAGGACCGGGGCCCAGTACTTC.

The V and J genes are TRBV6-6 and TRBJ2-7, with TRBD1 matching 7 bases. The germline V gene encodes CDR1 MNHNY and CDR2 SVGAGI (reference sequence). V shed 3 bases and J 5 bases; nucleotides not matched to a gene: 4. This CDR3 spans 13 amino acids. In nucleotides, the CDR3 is TGTGCCAGCAGTTATGGCAGGGGGAACGAGCAGTACTTC. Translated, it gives CASSYGRGNEQYF.

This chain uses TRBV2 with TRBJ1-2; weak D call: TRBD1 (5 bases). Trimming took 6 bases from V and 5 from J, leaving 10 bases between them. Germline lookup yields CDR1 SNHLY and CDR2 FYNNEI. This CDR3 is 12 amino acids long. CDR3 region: CASSPQGYGYTF. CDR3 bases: TGTGCCAGCAGCCCGCAGGGTTATGGCTACACCTTC.

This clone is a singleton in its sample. CDR3 region: CAKQGEWGAGYTF. In DNA, the CDR3 is TGTGCCAAGCAGGGGGAGTGGGGGGCTGGCTACACCTTC. The chain has TRBV2 and TRBJ1-2, with 7 nucleotides matching TRBD1. This CDR3 spans 13 amino acids. Looked up from germline, CDR1 is SNHLY and CDR2 is FYNNEI. The junction had 12 bases not matched to a gene; V was cut back by 10 bases and J by 7 bases.

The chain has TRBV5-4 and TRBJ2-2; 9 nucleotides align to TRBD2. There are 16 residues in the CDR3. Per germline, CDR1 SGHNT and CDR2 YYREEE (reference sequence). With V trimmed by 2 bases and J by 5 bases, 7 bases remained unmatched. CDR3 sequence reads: CASSLGGGAYTGELFF. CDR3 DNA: TGTGCCAGCAGCTTAGGCGGGGGGGCCTATACCGGGGAGCTGTTTTTT. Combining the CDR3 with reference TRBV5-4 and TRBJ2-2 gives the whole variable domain ETGVTQSPTHLIKTRGQQVTLRCSSQSGHNTVSWYQQALGQGPQFIFQYYREEENGRGNFPPRFSGLQFPNYSSELNVNALELDDSALYLCASSLGGGAYTGELFFGEGSRLTVL.

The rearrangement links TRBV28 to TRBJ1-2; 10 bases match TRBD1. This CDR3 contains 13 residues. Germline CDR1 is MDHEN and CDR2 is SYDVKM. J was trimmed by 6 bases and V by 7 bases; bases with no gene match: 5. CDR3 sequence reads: CASNSGQGDGYTF. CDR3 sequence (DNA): TGTGCCAGCAATTCAGGACAGGGGGATGGCTACACCTTC.